The rows below give T cell receptor beta chains drawn from one sample of a study of blood T cell repertoires in COVID-19. Generated by immunoSEQ multiplex PCR, the TCRdb table keeps only in-frame clones and is missing some. The table lists 180,000 or so clones, 80% to 90% of them singletons. The sample taken for sequencing was PBMCs or T cells enriched from blood (not recorded which). The receptors stem from a woman in her forties or fifties in a cohort exposed to, infected with or recovered from COVID-19 (not recorded which). Both conserved end residues are part of each CDR3. The D gene is left open where the match is weak. Not every row has a clone size; where given, it reads once, few, many or a size class.

clone_size,j_call,v_call,d_call,cdr3_nt,cdr3_aa
-,TRBJ2-7,TRBV6-2/TRBV6-3,-,TGTGCCAGCAGTTCCACAGGGTTCGGGGCCTCCTACGAGCAGTACTTC,CASSSTGFGASYEQYF
-,TRBJ1-2,TRBV6-5,-,TGTGCCAGCAGTACCGACAGCAAATATGGCTACACCTTC,CASSTDSKYGYTF
-,TRBJ1-5,TRBV28,TRBD1,TGTGCCAGCAGTTCTGCCTTAACAGGGGGCAGGCAGCCCCAGCATTTT,CASSSALTGGRQPQHF
-,TRBJ2-3,TRBV3-1/TRBV3-2,TRBD2,TGTGCCAGCAGCCAAACCCTAGCGGCCCGCACAGATACGCAGTATTTT,CASSQTLAARTDTQYF
-,TRBJ2-5,TRBV18,-,TGTGCCAGCTCATCCCCTACCCAAGAGACCCAGTACTTC,CASSSPTQETQYF
-,TRBJ1-2,TRBV3-1/TRBV3-2,TRBD1,TGTGCCAGCAGCCCCGGAGGGGGCGTTGGAGGCTACACCTTC,CASSPGGGVGGYTF
-,TRBJ2-3,TRBV30,TRBD1,TGTGCCTGGAGTGTATCAGGGGGCGGGACAGATACGCAGTATTTT,CAWSVSGGGTDTQYF
-,TRBJ2-7,TRBV7-6,-,TGTGCCAGCAGCTTATCTAATACAGGGGGAGGGGACTACGAGCAGTACTTC,CASSLSNTGGGDYEQYF
many,TRBJ1-1,TRBV28,-,TGTGCCAGCAGTTTTTCGACAACCGTGAACACTGAAGCTTTCTTT,CASSFSTTVNTEAFF
-,TRBJ2-5,TRBV19,TRBD2,TGTGCCAGTGGGGGAGGGCGGCAAGAGACCCAGTACTTC,CASGGGRQETQYF
-,TRBJ2-5,TRBV6-5,-,TGTGCCAGCAGTCGGGGGGCCTGGGAGACCCAGTACTTC,CASSRGAWETQYF
-,TRBJ1-2,TRBV5-5,-,TGTGCCAGCAGCTTGCATGGGACAACATCAGTCTATGGCTACACCTTC,CASSLHGTTSVYGYTF
-,TRBJ2-2,TRBV13,TRBD2,TGTGCCAGCAGCCAGACTAGCGGGAGTGTCACCGGGGAGCTGTTTTTT,CASSQTSGSVTGELFF
-,TRBJ2-1,TRBV7-8,TRBD2,TGTGCCAGCAGCTTAGATATCGGGAGGGCCGGGGGTGAGCAGTTCTTC,CASSLDIGRAGGEQFF
-,TRBJ1-2,TRBV5-1,TRBD1,TGCGCCAGCAGCTTGGGGGGTATGACAGGGCCAAATGGCTACACCTTC,CASSLGGMTGPNGYTF
-,TRBJ2-7,TRBV7-2,-,TGTGCCAGCAGGATACAACAGGGCCCCTACGAGCAGTACTTC,CASRIQQGPYEQYF
once,TRBJ2-5,TRBV5-8,TRBD2,TGTGCCAGCAGCTTGGAGCGGGGGCCAGGGGAGACCCAGTACTTC,CASSLERGPGETQYF
few,TRBJ1-5,TRBV6-5,-,TGTGCCAGCAGTTACGGGAGGGGTGAAAATCAGCCCCAGCATTTT,CASSYGRGENQPQHF
-,TRBJ1-2,TRBV28,-,TGTGCCAGCAGTAGGACAGCCTATGGCTACACCTTC,CASSRTAYGYTF
-,TRBJ1-1,TRBV3-1/TRBV3-2,-,TGTGCCAGCAGCCAAGAACCAGACACTGAAGCTTTCTTT,CASSQEPDTEAFF
-,TRBJ1-2,TRBV30,-,TGTGCCTGGAGTATCGACAGAAACTATGGCTACACCTTC,CAWSIDRNYGYTF
-,TRBJ2-3,TRBV9,-,TGTGCCAGGCGGCAGGCGGGAAATGGGGAGCATGGTACGCAGTATTTT,CARRQAGNGEHGTQYF
once,TRBJ2-7,TRBV7-2,TRBD2,TGTGCCAGCAGCTTAGGTGTTAGCGGGCCCCTCTCCTACGAGCAGTACTTC,CASSLGVSGPLSYEQYF
-,TRBJ1-2,TRBV18,-,TGTGCCAGCTCACCAGGTTTCCAGGGGAAGGATGGCTACACCTTC,CASSPGFQGKDGYTF
large,TRBJ1-2,TRBV4-3,-,TGCGCCAGCAGCCAAGATGTCAGCTATGGCTACACCTTC,CASSQDVSYGYTF
-,TRBJ2-2,TRBV11-3,TRBD2,TGTGCCAGCAGCTTACTAGCGGGAGTCGACACCGGGGAGCTGTTTTTT,CASSLLAGVDTGELFF
-,TRBJ1-4,TRBV15,TRBD1,TGTGCCACCAGCAGATCATTTCGGCAGGGGGCTTCAGCAACTAATGAAAAACTGTTTTTT,CATSRSFRQGASATNEKLFF
-,TRBJ2-1,TRBV10-1,TRBD1,TGCGCCAGCAGTGCCTCGGGACAGAGTTCGAATGAGCAGTTCTTC,CASSASGQSSNEQFF
-,TRBJ2-3,TRBV7-3,TRBD2,TGTGCCAGCAGCCCCCAGACTAGCGGGAACACAGATACGCAGTATTTT,CASSPQTSGNTDTQYF
-,TRBJ2-7,TRBV4-2,-,TGTGCCAGCAGCCAAGGGGGCGGGGGCGACCTAAGCTCCTACGAGCAGTACTTC,CASSQGGGGDLSSYEQYF
few,TRBJ2-5,TRBV6-1,TRBD2,TGTGCCAGCAGTGAATGGGTTACAGGGACTAGCGGGGGGGTAACTTCAGAGACCCAGTACTTC,CASSEWVTGTSGGVTSETQYF
-,TRBJ1-2,TRBV5-1,-,TGCGCCAGCACATGGGCTGATTCTAACTATGGCTACACCTTC,CASTWADSNYGYTF
-,TRBJ1-1,TRBV18,-,TGTGCCAGCTCACCACCGCCAACATACATGAACACTGAAGCTTTCTTT,CASSPPPTYMNTEAFF
-,TRBJ2-7,TRBV7-9,-,TGTGCCAGCAGCTTTGGCCCCACGGGGGCCTACGAGCAGTACTTC,CASSFGPTGAYEQYF
-,TRBJ2-3,TRBV27,-,TGTGCCAGCAGTTTAGGACAGTTTGTAGATACGCAGTATTTT,CASSLGQFVDTQYF
-,TRBJ2-3,TRBV28,TRBD1,TGTGCCAGCAGTCTCCCCGGACAGGGCTCGACAGATACGCAGTATTTT,CASSLPGQGSTDTQYF
-,TRBJ1-5,TRBV24-1,-,TGTGCCGCCAGTGATTGGGGAGATCAGCCCCAGCATTTT,CAASDWGDQPQHF
-,TRBJ2-3,TRBV29-1,TRBD1,TGCAGTCTGGGACAGGGGGTGGGAGATACGCAGTATTTT,CSLGQGVGDTQYF
-,TRBJ2-3,TRBV7-9,-,TGTGCCAGCAGCGTAATACTCGCAGGGGAAGGCACAGATACGCAGTATTTT,CASSVILAGEGTDTQYF
-,TRBJ2-5,TRBV7-8,TRBD2,TGTGCCAGCAGCCAACGGGTAGCGGGGGTCCAAGAGACCCAGTACTTC,CASSQRVAGVQETQYF
-,TRBJ2-1,TRBV5-1,TRBD1,TGCGCCAGCAGCCCGGGGACAGGGGGCGAGAATGAGCAGTTCTTC,CASSPGTGGENEQFF
-,TRBJ1-1,TRBV4-2,TRBD1,TGTGCCAGCAGCCAAGAGCGGGACAGTACTGAAGCTTTCTTT,CASSQERDSTEAFF
-,TRBJ1-6,TRBV28,TRBD1,TGTGCCAGCAGGGACCGGGGGACAGGGCACTCACCCCTCCACTTT,CASRDRGTGHSPLHF
once,TRBJ2-7,TRBV5-4,TRBD2,TGTGCCAGCAGCGCGGGACTAGCGGAGAACTACGAGCAGTACTTC,CASSAGLAENYEQYF
few,TRBJ2-3,TRBV29-1,-,TGCAGCGTTAAGCGGAGCACAGATACGCAGTATTTT,CSVKRSTDTQYF
few,TRBJ2-2,TRBV28,-,TGTGCCAGCACGAAAAATGAAGCGTTCCCCACCGGGGAGCTGTTTTTT,CASTKNEAFPTGELFF
-,TRBJ2-1,TRBV5-1,TRBD2,TGCGCCAGCAGCTTGAGGCGGGGGGGCCGGAATGAGCAGTTCTTC,CASSLRRGGRNEQFF